The clone carrying this T cell receptor beta chain was seen a few times. No antigen is known for it. The V gene's germline CDR1 is SGHKS and CDR2 YYEKEE (reference sequence). The CDR3 is made up of 15 amino acids. V lost 4 bases, J lost 4 bases, and 17 bases lay in between. The data belong to a study of post-analysis software for immune sequencing data. Overall study context: Relapsing-remitting, secondary progressive and progressive-relapsing forms of multiple sclerosis all featured among disease courses. Study-level results: Roughly 5 TRBV segments were significantly more frequent in patients than in controls. TRBV5-6, TRBV5-1 and TRBV20-1 were among these segments.

Carried by the TCR beta cDNA libraries were unique molecular identifiers. TCRdb re-called the PCR reads through MiXCR, storing one row per CDR3 protein. Of over 700,000 distinct CDR3 sequences in the sample, roughly 27% were seen once. The TCR was taken from a girl aged 10 to 17 with multiple sclerosis. This sequence joins TRBV5-5 and TRBJ1-2; D is undetermined. The material sequenced was blood. The chain's CDR3 is CASSPKVGLGYGYTF. In DNA form, the CDR3 reads TGTGCCAGCAGCCCCAAGGTGGGATTGGGCTATGGCTACACCTTC.